This T cell receptor beta chain was profiled in a study of blood T cells in healthy people across ages. Study observations and caveats: Unsorted PBMC material precluded a definitive naive versus antigen-experienced comparison. Total diversity from one million sequenced T cells was likely underestimated.

This clonotype was seen more than once but under ten times. Its specificity is not known. A second PCR, run for roughly 7 to 11 cycles, used a sample-barcoded 5' primer plus a J-beta primer mix. From the 5' RACE reads, TCRdb called clonotypes with MiXCR, one entry per CDR3 protein. The sample shows over 1.5 million distinct CDR3 sequences, 40% to 55% of them seen only once. This CDR3 comprises 16 residues. With 1 base clipped from V and 1 base from J, the junction kept 7 bases outside the gene matches. Germline loops: CDR1 SGHVS, CDR2 FNYEAQ. The clonotype originates from a woman aged 40 to 55 in good health. The chain uses TRBV7-6 and TRBJ2-7; TRBD1 aligns across 7 bases. The sample was blood. The CDR3 DNA sequence: TGTGCCAGCAGCTTAGTTGAGACAGGGAGTTCCTACGAGCAGTACTTC. Encoded protein: CASSLVETGSSYEQYF.